This TCR beta chain is drawn from a study of memory CD4+ T cells and cytomegalovirus serostatus. The length of the CDR3 is 15 residues. Germline V gene data show CDR1 as MNHNY and CDR2 as SVGAGI (reference sequence). Trimming took 0 bases from V and 10 from J; bases not matched to a gene: 4. Study-wide findings and caveats: CMV serostatus prediction reached median AUC approximately 0.95, or 0.91 with US-trained model.

As for this clone: No antigen is known for it.

Single viable CD3+CD4+CD8-CD45RO+ cells were sorted as the memory CD4+ T cells. CMV serostatus came from serum IgG against pp150, pp28, p38, p52. Method: immunoSEQ multiplex PCR; TCRdb's copy keeps in-frame clones and lacks some. The sample consists of about 46,000 clones, around 80% of them appearing once. This TCR was sampled from an adult in good health and CMV-seronegative. The sequenced sample consisted of memory CD4+ T cells from blood. V and J are TRBV6-6 and TRBJ1-6; TRBD1 aligns across 9 bases. DNA of the CDR3: TGTGCCAGCAGTTACTCGGGACAGGGAAACTCACCCCTCCACTTT. Its translation: CASSYSGQGNSPLHF.